Described below is a single T cell receptor beta chain sequence and its context. This record comes from a study of blood T cell repertoires in COVID-19. Overall study context: Sites in the United States, Italy and Spain provided acute and convalescent COVID-19 samples. T cells, B-cell-depleted T cells, or PBMCs supplied cDNA or gDNA.

Original analysis: Reference gene primer amplification in the assay estimated nucleated cell counts. Profiling relied on immunoSEQ multiplex PCR, and the TCRdb table lists in-frame clones only, not all of them. The DNA was the basis for D and trimming; V, J and clone size are from that table. This table has roughly 68,000 clones, 87% appearing once. Enrollment of patients from Seattle took place during active infection, with longitudinal follow-up. The sequence came from a woman aged 45 to 65 with COVID-19, enrolled during active disease. The sample consisted of peripheral blood.

CDR3 coding DNA: TGTGCCAGCAGCGTAGGCGGGAGCGCCTTCACCGGGGAGCTGTTTTTT. Protein sequence: CASSVGGSAFTGELFF. The chain joins TRBV9 to TRBJ2-2, with 7 bases fitting TRBD2. Germline V gene lookup returns CDR1 SGDLS and CDR2 YYNGEE. Germline trimming cut 0 bases from V and 4 bases from J; bases unmatched to any gene: 6. CDR3 size: 16 residues.